Shown below are 26 T cell receptor beta chains from a single sample sequenced in a study of shared clonotypes between healthy human individuals (dated by TCRdb to 2018 to 2021). Libraries were prepared through the immunoSEQ multiplex PCR assay. Entries here come from immuneACCESS through TCRdb and include only in-frame sequences with V and J called. Some clones fail to appear in such tables; in the studies checked, an unresolved V gene covers under half of the shortfall, and the cause of the remainder is unknown. The sample table records roughly 680,000 clones; over 60% of these occur just once. Of the sample, under 2% falls within the top ten clones. Sequencing used memory CD4+ T cells sorted from blood. The sample's cell subset or site label is to be understood as: CD45RA-negative fraction. Receptors originate from a woman in her 30s in good health.

At least ten counts were recorded for this clone. V gene TRBV11-1 combines with J gene TRBJ1-1, with 9 nucleotides matching TRBD1. Germline V gene sequence: CDR1 SGHAT, CDR2 FQDESV (reference sequence). Trimming removed 1 base from V and 4 bases from J; junction bases left unmatched: 7. This CDR3 is built from 16 residues. The CDR3 nucleotides read TGTGCCAGCAGCTTAGTTGGGACAGGGTTTGGCACTGAAGCTTTCTTT. It translates to CASSLVGTGFGTEAFF. The whole variable domain, filled in from reference TRBV11-1 and TRBJ1-1, reads EAEVAQSPRYKITEKSQAVAFWCDPISGHATLYWYRQILGQGPELLVQFQDESVVDDSQLPKDRFSAERLKGVDSTLKIQPAELGDSAMYLCASSLVGTGFGTEAFFGQGTRLTVV.

The V gene is TRBV10-3, the J gene TRBJ1-2, with D perhaps matching TRBD1 (5 bases). CDR1 and CDR2 (germline): ENHRY, SYGVKD. The CDR3 is made up of 13 amino acids. Trimming removed 10 bases at V and 5 bases at J, with 17 bases between. The CDR3: CATGVSEGYGYTF. In DNA, the CDR3 is TGTGCCACCGGGGTCAGCGAGGGGTATGGCTACACCTTC.

The gene calls are TRBV19 and TRBJ2-2, with D perhaps matching TRBD2 (7 bases). The ends were cut back, 6 bases at V and 7 bases at J, with 21 bases in the middle. This CDR3 region has 16 residues. Germline loops: CDR1 LNHDA, CDR2 SQIVND (reference sequence). The CDR3 region has the DNA TGTGCCAGTAGCCTTTCCGGGGGCGGGAGAGACGGGGAGCTGTTTTTT. Amino acid sequence: CASSLSGGGRDGELFF.

The rearrangement joins TRBV6-1 to TRBJ2-2; no definite D call. V dropped 1 base and J dropped 7 bases, with 7 bases sitting between them. The germline gives CDR1 MNHNS, CDR2 SASEGT. The CDR3 contains 13 residues. The CDR3 reads CASSEVGVGELFF. The CDR3 DNA reads as TGTGCCAGCAGTGAAGTTGGGGTCGGGGAGCTGTTTTTT.

V is TRBV6-4 and J is TRBJ2-1, with a tentative D call TRBD2 (6 bases). Germline CDR1 reads MRHNA; CDR2 reads SNTAGT. This CDR3 spans 14 amino acids. V was trimmed by 0 bases and J by 4 bases, leaving 7 bases between them. Here the CDR3 reads CASSDSGGYNEQFF. The CDR3 DNA is TGTGCCAGCAGTGACTCTGGGGGGTACAATGAGCAGTTCTTC.

The gene calls are TRBV25-1 and TRBJ2-7; 8 positions agree with TRBD2. Germline V gene lookup returns CDR1 MGHDK and CDR2 SYGVNS. The length of the CDR3 is 13 residues. With 2 bases clipped from V and 9 bases from J, the junction kept 6 bases outside the gene matches. The CDR3 DNA sequence: TGTGCCAGCAGTGAAGCAAGCGGGAGAGGGCAGTACTTC. Translation: CASSEASGRGQYF.

The chain employs TRBV19 and TRBJ2-6; D unclear. The CDR3 has 14 residues. The germline CDR1 and CDR2 sequences are LNHDA and SQIVND (reference sequence). With 3 bases removed from V and 2 bases from J, the gap between germline ends came to 5 bases. The CDR3: CASSMGTGANVLTF. CDR3 nucleotide sequence: TGTGCCAGTAGTATGGGAACTGGGGCCAACGTCCTGACTTTC. Combining the CDR3 with reference TRBV19 and TRBJ2-6 gives the whole variable domain DGGITQSPKYLFRKEGQNVTLSCEQNLNHDAMYWYRQDPGQGLRLIYYSQIVNDFQKGDIAEGYSVSREKKESFPLTVTSAQKNPTAFYLCASSMGTGANVLTFGAGSRLTVL.

The genes are TRBV21-1 and TRBJ2-1; TRBD2 reflects the table's D call only, with no check against the DNA. TRBV21-1 is a pseudogene locus. The CDR3 is 13 residues long. The CDR3 DNA reads as TGTGCCAGCAGACCGGGGGGCCCGAATGAGCAGTTCTTC. It specifies CASRPGGPNEQFF.

The chain is built from TRBV5-1 and TRBJ2-3, with 11 bases matching TRBD2. Germline-derived CDR1 and CDR2 are SGHRS and YFSETQ. Germline trimming cut 1 base from V and 1 base from J; bases unmatched to any gene: 5. The CDR3 loop spans 17 amino acids. The CDR3 nucleotides read TGCGCCAGCAGCTTGATGACTAGCGGGACGGGCACAGATACGCAGTATTTT. This sequence encodes CASSLMTSGTGTDTQYF.

The rearrangement joins TRBV6-1 to TRBJ2-7; 8 positions agree with TRBD1. Germline CDR1 MNHNS, CDR2 SASEGT. CDR3 length equals 14 residues. Germline trimming cut 7 bases from V and 2 bases from J; bases unmatched to any gene: 7. The CDR3 bases are TGTGCCAGCAACCCTTGGACAGGGCCCTACGAGCAGTACTTC. It codes for CASNPWTGPYEQYF.

V and J are TRBV5-1 and TRBJ2-3; perhaps TRBD2 as D (6 bases). The CDR3 extends over 14 amino acids. CDR1 is SGHRS and CDR2 is YFSETQ in the germline V gene. With 4 bases removed from V and 2 bases from J, the gap between germline ends came to 11 bases. CDR3: CASSLTGLTDTQYF. The CDR3 nucleotides are TGCGCCAGCAGCCTGACGGGACTCACAGATACGCAGTATTTT.

The chain couples TRBV30 to TRBJ2-3; D may be TRBD1 (6 bases). CDR3 length equals 13 residues. Germline V lookup: CDR1 GTSNPN, CDR2 SVGIG (reference sequence). Trimming shortened V by 2 bases and J by 2 bases, and 8 bases separated the two germline ends. In nucleotides, the CDR3 is TGTGCCTGGAGTTGGGGACACACAGATACGCAGTATTTT. Amino acid sequence: CAWSWGHTDTQYF.

The genes are TRBV9 and TRBJ2-7, with TRBD1 as a possible D gene (5 bases). CDR1 is SGDLS, CDR2 YYNGEE, per germline. Between the trimmed V and J ends, which lost 3 bases and 6 bases, there was a span of 10 bases. The CDR3 has 12 residues. The CDR3 sequence: CASSASGFEQYF. The DNA for the CDR3 is TGTGCCAGCAGCGCTTCAGGGTTCGAGCAGTACTTC.

This clone was counted between two and nine times. CDR3: CASSIAGGSTDTQYF. The CDR3, as DNA: TGTGCCAGCAGCATAGCGGGAGGTAGCACAGATACGCAGTATTTT. The chain links TRBV5-6 to TRBJ2-3; 10 bases align to TRBD2. The CDR3 extends over 15 amino acids. Trimming at V came to 4 bases and at J to 0 bases, leaving 2 bases not matched to a gene. Germline V gives CDR1 SGHDT, CDR2 YYEEEE.

This clone was picked up one time. The CDR3 reads CASSLASSGTYEQYF. The CDR3 nucleotides are TGTGCCAGCAGCTTGGCGTCTAGCGGGACCTACGAGCAGTACTTC. J is TRBJ2-7 and V is TRBV5-4; 9 bases map to TRBD2. Germline V lookup: CDR1 SGHNT, CDR2 YYREEE (reference sequence). Trimming removed 0 bases from V and 2 bases from J; junction bases left unmatched: 3. The CDR3 consists of 15 residues.

The chain recombines TRBV6-5 with TRBJ1-4; unclear D gene. The CDR3 spans 15 residues. The germline gives CDR1 MNHEY, CDR2 SVGAGI. V lost 2 bases to trimming and J lost 6 bases, with 13 bases between them. CDR3 bases: TGTGCCAGCAGTTACCAGCGGTGGGGTTATGAAAAACTGTTTTTT. Its translation is CASSYQRWGYEKLFF.

The CDR3 region has the DNA TGTGCCAGCAGCGGACCGGGGCGGAGGCGGCCGCCGCATTTT. Its protein is CASSGPGRRRPPHF. V and J are TRBV11-3 and TRBJ1-5, with a tentative D call TRBD1 (5 bases). The V gene's germline CDR1 is SGHNT and CDR2 YENEEA. V was pared by 5 bases and J by 15 bases, with 23 bases between. This CDR3 is built from 14 residues. The whole variable domain, remainder taken from reference TRBV11-3 and TRBJ1-5, is EAGVVQSPRYKIIEKKQPVAFWCNPISGHNTLYWYLQNLGQGPELLIRYENEEAVDDSQLPKDRFSAERLKGVDSTLKIQPAELGDSAVYLCASSGPGRRRPPHFGDGTRLSIL.

The chain joins TRBV25-1 to TRBJ1-3, with D unresolved. From germline, CDR1 is MGHDK and CDR2 SYGVNS. The length of the CDR3 is 14 residues. Trimming shortened V by 7 bases and J by 3 bases, and 13 bases separated the two germline ends. The CDR3 loop reads CASMGGPLGNTIYF. The CDR3 nucleotides read TGTGCCAGCATGGGAGGCCCACTTGGAAACACCATATATTTT.

V usage is TRBV2 and J usage is TRBJ1-2; D remains unclear. Per the germline V gene, CDR1 is SNHLY and CDR2 is FYNNEI. V lost 3 bases and J lost 8, with 13 bases in between. The CDR3 is made up of 13 amino acids. In DNA form, the CDR3 reads TGTGCCAGCAGTGAGAGGTCCCGGGGAGGCTACACCTTC. It specifies CASSERSRGGYTF.

This clone has just a few counts. This rearrangement joins TRBV6-5 to TRBJ1-2; tentative D call: TRBD1 (6 bases). The V end lost 5 bases, the J end lost 8 bases, and 21 bases lay between the germline ends. This CDR3 is built from 15 residues. The germline V gene encodes CDR1 MNHEY and CDR2 SVGAGI. CDR3 residues: CASSPPWGRGGGYTF. CDR3 coding DNA: TGTGCCAGCAGTCCCCCCTGGGGGCGCGGGGGGGGCTACACCTTC.

The chain couples TRBV5-5 to TRBJ2-3; unclear D gene. The CDR3 sequence is 15 residues long. The V end lost 0 bases, the J end lost 6 bases, and 14 bases lay between the germline ends. Germline CDR1 SGHKS, CDR2 YYEKEE (reference sequence). The CDR3 is CASSLGLTVLDTQYF. DNA of the CDR3: TGTGCCAGCAGCTTGGGCCTCACGGTTTTGGATACGCAGTATTTT. The variable domain in full, with the rest retrieved from reference TRBV5-5 and TRBJ2-3, is DAGVTQSPTHLIKTRGQQVTLRCSPISGHKSVSWYQQVLGQGPQFIFQYYEKEERGRGNFPDRFSARQFPNYSSELNVNALLLGDSALYLCASSLGLTVLDTQYFGPGTRLTVL.

This chain joins TRBV7-8 and TRBJ1-3, with 11 bases lining up with TRBD1. The J segment lost 4 bases and the V segment lost 4 bases, leaving 9 bases of the junction unmatched. Per germline, CDR1 SGHVS and CDR2 FQNEAQ. There are 17 residues in the CDR3. As DNA, the CDR3 is TGTGCCAGCAGCTCCCCCTTGGACAGGGGGCTCGGAAACACCATATATTTT. This codes for CASSSPLDRGLGNTIYF.

The chain joins TRBV27 to TRBJ2-7, with D unresolved. Germline values: CDR1 MNHEY, CDR2 SMNVEV (reference sequence). This CDR3 has 14 amino acids. The V and J ends lost 2 bases and 9 bases respectively, with 17 bases between them. The CDR3 loop is CASSLRRQPFGQYF. The CDR3 nucleotides read TGTGCCAGCAGTTTAAGGCGGCAGCCCTTTGGGCAGTACTTC.

The chain links TRBV28 to TRBJ1-1; 9 nucleotides line up with TRBD1. CDR3 length: 15 amino acids. Germline V gene lookup returns CDR1 MDHEN and CDR2 SYDVKM. The V and J ends lost 5 bases and 5 bases, in that order; junction bases with no gene match: 9. The CDR3 loop reads CASSPPQGALTEAFF. The CDR3 DNA is TGTGCCAGCAGTCCCCCACAGGGGGCTCTTACTGAAGCTTTCTTT.

The CDR3 DNA reads TGTGCCAGCAGTACGCAGACAGGGCCCTACGAGCAGTACTTC. Its translation: CASSTQTGPYEQYF. The chain has TRBV6-5 and TRBJ2-7; TRBD1 matches at 7 bases. V was pared by 5 bases and J by 2 bases, with 6 bases of the junction left unmatched. This CDR3 has 14 amino acids. Germline CDR1 is MNHEY and CDR2 is SVGAGI.

This clone appeared a few times. J is TRBJ2-1 and V is TRBV7-9, with 9 bases matching TRBD1. J gave up 6 bases and V 5 bases, and 14 bases lay outside the gene matches. CDR3 length: 17 residues. The germline CDR1 and CDR2 sequences are SEHNR and FQNEAQ (reference sequence). The CDR3, as DNA: TGTGCCAGCAGCCAGGGGACAGGGAGAAAGGACGCCAATGAGCAGTTCTTC. Protein product: CASSQGTGRKDANEQFF.